The present entry profiles one TCR beta chain with its context. Its antigen specificity is not known. No clone much larger than this one lies a single base away; base qualities are absent. The data derive from a study of patients and donors after allogeneic stem cell transplantation (dated by TCRdb to the early 2020s). Preparation of the library involved RT-PCR. Sequencing relied on a NextSeq 550. Starting from the raw public reads, TCRdb applied fastp trimming at Q25, assembled clones with MiXCR and retained in-frame beta chains. Every CDR3 protein is listed once, alongside the most common genes and DNA of its rows. For this sample there are about 88,000 distinct CDR3 sequences; 45% to 50% appear just once. The ten largest clones represent more than 55% of the sample. The sequence was collected from a human donor who was either an allogeneic HSCT recipient or a stem cell or donor lymphocyte infusion donor (not recorded which). It is not recorded whose cells these are; they may come from a transplant donor. Sequencing input: blood, either unsorted or a sorted T cell fraction (not recorded which).

CDR3 sequence: CASSLRDRVETQYF. Here is the DNA: TGTGCCAGCAGTCTCCGGGACAGGGTTGAGACCCAGTACTTC. The chain is encoded by TRBV6-2 or TRBV6-3 joined to TRBJ2-5; 9 middle bases align to TRBD1. V is pruned by 5 bases and J by 5 bases, leaving 6 bases of the junction without a gene match. The CDR3, from cysteine to phenylalanine, totals 14 residues. The entry retains the CDR3 DNA only, 42 bases that are in frame from base 1. CDR1 MNHEY and CDR2 SVGEGT are derived from the germline V gene.